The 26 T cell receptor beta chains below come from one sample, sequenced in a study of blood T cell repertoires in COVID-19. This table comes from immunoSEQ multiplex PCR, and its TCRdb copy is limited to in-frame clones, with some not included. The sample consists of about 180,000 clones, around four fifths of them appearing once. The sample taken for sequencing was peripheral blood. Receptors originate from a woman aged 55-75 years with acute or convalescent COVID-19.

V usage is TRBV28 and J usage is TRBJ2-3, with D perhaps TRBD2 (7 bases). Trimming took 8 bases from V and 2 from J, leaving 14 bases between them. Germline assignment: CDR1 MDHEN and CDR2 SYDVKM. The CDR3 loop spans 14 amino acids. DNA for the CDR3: TGTGCCAGCCGGGGGGCCTCCATCACAGATACGCAGTATTTT. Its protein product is CASRGASITDTQYF.

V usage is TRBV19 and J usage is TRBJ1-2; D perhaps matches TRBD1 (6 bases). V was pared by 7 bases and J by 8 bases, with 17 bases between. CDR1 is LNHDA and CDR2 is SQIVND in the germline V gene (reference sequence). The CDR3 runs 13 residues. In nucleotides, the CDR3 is TGTGCCAGTACCATGGGGGCAGGGATCGGCTACACCTTC. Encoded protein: CASTMGAGIGYTF.

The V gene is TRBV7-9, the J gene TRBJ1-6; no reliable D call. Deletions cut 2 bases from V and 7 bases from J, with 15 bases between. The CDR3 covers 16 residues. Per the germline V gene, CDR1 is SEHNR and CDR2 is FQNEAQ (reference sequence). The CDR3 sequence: CASSLTTPGRNSPLHF. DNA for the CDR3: TGTGCCAGCAGCTTAACCACGCCAGGCCGGAATTCACCCCTCCACTTT.

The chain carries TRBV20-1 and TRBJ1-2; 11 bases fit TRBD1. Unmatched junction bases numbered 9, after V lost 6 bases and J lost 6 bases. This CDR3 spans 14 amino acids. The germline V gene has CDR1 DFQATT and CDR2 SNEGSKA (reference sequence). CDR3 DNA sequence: TGCAGTGCCAGTTTAGGACAGGGGGCGAATGGCTACACCTTC. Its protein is CSASLGQGANGYTF.

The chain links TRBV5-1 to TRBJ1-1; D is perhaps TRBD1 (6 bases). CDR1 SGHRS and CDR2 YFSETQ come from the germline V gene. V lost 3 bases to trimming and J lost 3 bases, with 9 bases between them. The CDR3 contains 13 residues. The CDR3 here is CASSYDRYTEAFF. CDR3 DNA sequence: TGCGCCAGCAGCTACGACAGGTACACTGAAGCTTTCTTT.

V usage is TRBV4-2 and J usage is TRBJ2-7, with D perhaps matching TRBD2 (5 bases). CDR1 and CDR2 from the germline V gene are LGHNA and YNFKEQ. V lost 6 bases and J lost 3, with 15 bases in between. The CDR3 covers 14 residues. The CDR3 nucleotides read TGTGCCAGCAGTCCTCTAGGACGGGACTACGAGCAGTACTTC. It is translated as CASSPLGRDYEQYF.

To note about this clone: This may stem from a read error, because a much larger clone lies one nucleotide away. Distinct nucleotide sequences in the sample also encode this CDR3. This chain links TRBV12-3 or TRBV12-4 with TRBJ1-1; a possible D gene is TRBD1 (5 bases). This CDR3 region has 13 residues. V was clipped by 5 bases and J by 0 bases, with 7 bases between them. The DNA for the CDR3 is TGTGCCAGCAGTCCAGGGCTGAACACTGAAGCTTTCTTT. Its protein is CASSPGLNTEAFF.

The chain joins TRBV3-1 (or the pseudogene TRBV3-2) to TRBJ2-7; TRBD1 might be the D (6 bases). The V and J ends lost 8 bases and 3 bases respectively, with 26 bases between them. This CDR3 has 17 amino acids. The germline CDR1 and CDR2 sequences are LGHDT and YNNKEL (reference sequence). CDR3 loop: CASVRNRVIGFGYEQYF. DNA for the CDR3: TGTGCCAGCGTACGGAACAGGGTAATAGGGTTTGGCTACGAGCAGTACTTC.

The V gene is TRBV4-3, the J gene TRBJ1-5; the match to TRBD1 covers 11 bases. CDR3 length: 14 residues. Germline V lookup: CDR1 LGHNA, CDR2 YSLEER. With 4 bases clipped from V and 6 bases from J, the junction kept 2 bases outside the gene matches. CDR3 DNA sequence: TGCGCCAGCAGCCCGGGACAGGGGGTTCAGCCCCAGCATTTT. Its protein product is CASSPGQGVQPQHF.

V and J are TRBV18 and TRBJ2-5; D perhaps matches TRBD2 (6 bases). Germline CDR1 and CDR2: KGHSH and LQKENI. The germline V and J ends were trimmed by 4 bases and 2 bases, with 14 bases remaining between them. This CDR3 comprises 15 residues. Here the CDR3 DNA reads TGTGCCAGCTCACTTCACCTGGGGGGTCAAGAGACCCAGTACTTC. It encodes CASSLHLGGQETQYF.

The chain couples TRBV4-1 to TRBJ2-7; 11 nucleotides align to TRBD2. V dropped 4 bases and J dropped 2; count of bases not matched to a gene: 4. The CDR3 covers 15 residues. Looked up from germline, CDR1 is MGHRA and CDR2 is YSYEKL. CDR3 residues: CASSLSSGGTYEQYF. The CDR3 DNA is TGCGCCAGCAGCCTTTCTAGCGGGGGGACCTACGAGCAGTACTTC.

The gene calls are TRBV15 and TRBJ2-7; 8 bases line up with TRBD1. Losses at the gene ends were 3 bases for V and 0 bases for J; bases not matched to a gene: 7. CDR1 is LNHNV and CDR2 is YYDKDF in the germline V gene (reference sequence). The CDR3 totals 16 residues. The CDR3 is CATSRGGQGSSYEQYF. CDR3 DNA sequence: TGTGCCACCAGCAGGGGAGGACAGGGTTCCTCCTACGAGCAGTACTTC.

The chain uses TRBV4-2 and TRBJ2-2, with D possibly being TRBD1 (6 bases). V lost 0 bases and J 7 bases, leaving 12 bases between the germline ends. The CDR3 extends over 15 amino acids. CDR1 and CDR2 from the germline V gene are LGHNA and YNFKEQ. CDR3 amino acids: CASSQDRQDLGELFF. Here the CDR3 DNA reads TGTGCCAGCAGCCAAGATCGACAGGACCTCGGGGAGCTGTTTTTT.

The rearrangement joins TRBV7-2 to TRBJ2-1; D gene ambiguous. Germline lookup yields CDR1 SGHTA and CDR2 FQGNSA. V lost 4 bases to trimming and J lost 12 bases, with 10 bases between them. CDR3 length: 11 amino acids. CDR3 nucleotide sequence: TGTGCCAGCAGCTCGCATGAGGCGCAGTTCTTC. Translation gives CASSSHEAQFF.

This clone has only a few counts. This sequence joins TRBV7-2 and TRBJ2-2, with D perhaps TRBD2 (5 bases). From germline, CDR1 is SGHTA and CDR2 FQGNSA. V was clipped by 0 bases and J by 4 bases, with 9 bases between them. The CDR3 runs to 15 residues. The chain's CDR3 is CASSLAWTSTGELFF. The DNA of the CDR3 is TGTGCCAGCAGCTTAGCGTGGACTTCCACCGGGGAGCTGTTTTTT.

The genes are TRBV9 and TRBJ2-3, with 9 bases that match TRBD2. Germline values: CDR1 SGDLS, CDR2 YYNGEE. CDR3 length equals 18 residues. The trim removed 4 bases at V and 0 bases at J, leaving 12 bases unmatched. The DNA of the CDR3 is TGTGCCAGCAGCCGGTTGGGGGGTCTAGCGGGGAGCACAGATACGCAGTATTTT. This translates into CASSRLGGLAGSTDTQYF.

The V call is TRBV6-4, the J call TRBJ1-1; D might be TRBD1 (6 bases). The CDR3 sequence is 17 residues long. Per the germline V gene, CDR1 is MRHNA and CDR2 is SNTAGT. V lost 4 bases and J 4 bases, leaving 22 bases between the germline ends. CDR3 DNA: TGTGCCAGCAGTGCTTCATTTTTAAACAGGGTAAGCACTGAAGCTTTCTTT. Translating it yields CASSASFLNRVSTEAFF.

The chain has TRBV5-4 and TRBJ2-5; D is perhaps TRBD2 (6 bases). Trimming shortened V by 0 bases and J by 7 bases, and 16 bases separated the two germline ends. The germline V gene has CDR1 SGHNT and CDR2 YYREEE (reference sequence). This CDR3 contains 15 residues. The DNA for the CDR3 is TGTGCCAGCAGCTTGGCCGCTAGCGAGGGTGGGACCCAGTACTTC. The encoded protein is CASSLAASEGGTQYF.

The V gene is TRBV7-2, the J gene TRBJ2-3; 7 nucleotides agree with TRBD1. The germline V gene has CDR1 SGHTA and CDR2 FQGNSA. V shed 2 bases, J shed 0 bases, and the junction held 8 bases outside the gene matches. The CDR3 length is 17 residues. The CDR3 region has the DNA TGTGCCAGCAGCTTAAACAGGGGCCGTGTAAGCACAGATACGCAGTATTTT. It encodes CASSLNRGRVSTDTQYF.

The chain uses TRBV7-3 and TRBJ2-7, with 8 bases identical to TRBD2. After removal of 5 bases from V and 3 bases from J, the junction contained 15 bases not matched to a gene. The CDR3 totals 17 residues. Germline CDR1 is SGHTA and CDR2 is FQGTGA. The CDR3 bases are TGTGCCAGCAGCCCCCTTCTGGTTGGGGGACTAGACTACGAGCAGTACTTC. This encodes CASSPLLVGGLDYEQYF. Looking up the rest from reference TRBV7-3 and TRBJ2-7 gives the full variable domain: GAGVSQTPSNKVTEKGKYVELRCDPISGHTALYWYRQSLGQGPEFLIYFQGTGAADDSGLPNDRFFAVRPEGSVSTLKIQRTERGDSAVYLCASSPLLVGGLDYEQYFGPGTRLTVT.

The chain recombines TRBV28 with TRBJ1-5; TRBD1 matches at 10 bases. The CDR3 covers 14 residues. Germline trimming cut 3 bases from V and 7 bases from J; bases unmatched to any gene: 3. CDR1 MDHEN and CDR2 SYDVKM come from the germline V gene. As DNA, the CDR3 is TGTGCCAGCAGTTTGGGACAGGGGAACCAGCCCCAGCATTTT. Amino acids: CASSLGQGNQPQHF. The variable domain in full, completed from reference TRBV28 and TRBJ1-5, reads DVKVTQSSRYLVKRTGEKVFLECVQDMDHENMFWYRQDPGLGLRLIYFSYDVKMKEKGDIPEGYSVSREKKERFSLILESASTNQTSMYLCASSLGQGNQPQHFGDGTRLSIL.

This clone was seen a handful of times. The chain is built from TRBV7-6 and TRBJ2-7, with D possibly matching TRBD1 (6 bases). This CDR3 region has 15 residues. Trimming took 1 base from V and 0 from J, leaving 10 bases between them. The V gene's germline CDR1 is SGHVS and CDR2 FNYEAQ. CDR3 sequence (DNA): TGTGCCAGCAGCTTAGGAGTAGGGGGCTCCTACGAGCAGTACTTC. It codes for CASSLGVGGSYEQYF.

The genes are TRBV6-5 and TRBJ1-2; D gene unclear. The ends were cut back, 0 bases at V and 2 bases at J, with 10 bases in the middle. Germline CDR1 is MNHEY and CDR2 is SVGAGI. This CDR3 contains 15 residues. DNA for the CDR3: TGTGCCAGCAGTTACTCGGGCAGGTTGAACTATGGCTACACCTTC. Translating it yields CASSYSGRLNYGYTF.

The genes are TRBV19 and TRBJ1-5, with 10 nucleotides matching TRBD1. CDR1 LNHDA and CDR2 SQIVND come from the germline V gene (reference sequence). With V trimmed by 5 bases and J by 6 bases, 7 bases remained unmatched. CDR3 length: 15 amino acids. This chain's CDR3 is CASSPTTGGGQPQHF. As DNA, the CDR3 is TGTGCCAGTAGTCCCACGACAGGGGGCGGTCAGCCCCAGCATTTT.

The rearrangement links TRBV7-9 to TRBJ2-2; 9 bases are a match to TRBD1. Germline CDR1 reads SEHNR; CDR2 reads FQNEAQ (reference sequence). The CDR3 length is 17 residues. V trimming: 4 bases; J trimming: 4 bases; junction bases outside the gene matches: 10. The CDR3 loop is CASSSPPGQGVTGELFF. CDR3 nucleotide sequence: TGTGCCAGCAGCTCCCCCCCGGGACAGGGCGTCACCGGGGAGCTGTTTTTT. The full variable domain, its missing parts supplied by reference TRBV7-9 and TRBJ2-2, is DTGVSQNPRHKITKRGQNVTFRCDPISEHNRLYWYRQTLGQGPEFLTYFQNEAQLEKSRLLSDRFSAERPKGSFSTLEIQRTEQGDSAMYLCASSSPPGQGVTGELFFGEGSRLTVL.

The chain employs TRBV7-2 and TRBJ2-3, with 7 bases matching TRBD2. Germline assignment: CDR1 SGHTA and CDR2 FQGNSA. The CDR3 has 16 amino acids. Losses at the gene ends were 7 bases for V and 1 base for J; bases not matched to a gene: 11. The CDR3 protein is CASTFQWGGGTDTQYF. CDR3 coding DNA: TGTGCCAGCACCTTTCAATGGGGAGGGGGCACAGATACGCAGTATTTT.